This TCR beta chain originates from a study of T cell repertoires in cytomegalovirus infection. The CDR3 has 14 residues. Germline CDR1 reads SGHTA; CDR2 reads FQGTGA. Trimming removed 0 bases from V and 10 bases from J, with 15 bases in between. TCRdb fed the reads into MiXCR, producing one record per CDR3 protein. The sample shows 700,000 to 950,000 distinct CDR3 sequences, approximately 30% of them seen only once. This clonotype was seen a handful of times. Its matching antigen is unknown. This clonotype was obtained from a human donor in good health (CMV status not recorded). Some clones in this sample may be carry-over from other donors' samples. The rearrangement joins TRBV7-3 to TRBJ1-2; no reliable D call. This material consisted of cultured CD8+ T cells from PBMCs, taken from culture after CMV antigen stimulation. For the CDR3, the DNA is TGTGCCAGCAGCTTAACAGGCCGAGTTGATGACTACACCTTC. Amino acid sequence: CASSLTGRVDDYTF. Complete variable domain (other parts from reference TRBV7-3 and TRBJ1-2): GAGVSQTPSNKVTEKGKYVELRCDPISGHTALYWYRQSLGQGPEFLIYFQGTGAADDSGLPNDRFFAVRPEGSVSTLKIQRTERGDSAVYLCASSLTGRVDDYTFGSGTRLTVV.